This TCR beta chain was obtained from a study of blood T cell repertoires in COVID-19. Background on the study: Collection of acute and convalescent COVID-19 samples took place in the United States, Italy and Spain. The cDNA or gDNA used as material had been derived from T cells, B-cell-depleted T cells, or PBMCs.

The CDR3 covers 14 residues. V lost 5 bases to trimming and J lost 2 bases, with 12 bases between them. Germline V gives CDR1 SEHNR, CDR2 FQNEAQ (reference sequence). The authors' processing: Amplification of reference gene primers was used by the study to estimate nucleated cell counts. Profiled with immunoSEQ multiplex PCR; TCRdb holds only in-frame clones, not every one. V and J calls and clone size come straight from that table; D and trimming were deduced from the DNA. This table holds approximately 190,000 clones, approximately 86% found once. In terms of age and location, participants ranged from roughly 18 to 89 years and lived in about 25 US areas.

The receptor's source is a woman aged 60-75 years with acute COVID-19. Material for sequencing was PBMCs or T cells enriched from blood (not recorded which). J is TRBJ2-5 and V is TRBV7-9, with a weak D call TRBD2 (6 bases). CDR3 in DNA: TGTGCCAGCAGCCAGCGGGTCACTCAAGAGACCCAGTACTTC. Encoded protein: CASSQRVTQETQYF.